This T cell receptor (beta chain) was sequenced during a study of beta chain features in type 1 diabetes. Whole-study findings and limits: Moderate but significant shortening of TCRB CDR3s was recorded in all four CD4+ subsets from Type 1 diabetes patients. VDJ junctions from patients with type 1 diabetes contained fewer insertions and more deletions.

The table lists this clone with a few counts. Its specificity is not known. A CD45RO/CCR7/CD25/CD127/CD95/CD27 panel sorted naive, central memory, regulatory and stem cell-like memory CD4+ cells. Purities in excess of 95% were seen in all sorted populations. Every isolated RNA sample was fully reverse transcribed, so sequencing captured expressed TCRB transcripts. Profiling relied on immunoSEQ multiplex PCR, and the TCRdb table lists in-frame clones only, not all of them. Of approximately 200,000 clones in the sample, 9.6% were seen once. Germline loops: CDR1 SGHNT, CDR2 YYREEE (reference sequence). The CDR3 loop spans 16 amino acids. V lost 4 bases and J 10 bases, leaving 21 bases between the germline ends.

The material sequenced was naive CD4+ T cells from blood. This receptor was identified in a young woman in good health. J is TRBJ1-6 and V is TRBV5-4; D remains unclear. The CDR3 loop reads CASSLGSDPSQSPLHF. CDR3 coding DNA: TGTGCCAGCAGCCTGGGATCTGATCCATCACAATCACCCCTCCACTTT.